The 3 T cell receptor beta chains presented below share a single source sample, sequenced in a study of T cells after yellow fever vaccination. TCRdb processed the 5' RACE reads anew with MiXCR; each CDR3 protein has one entry. The sample comprises approximately 600,000 distinct CDR3 sequences, around an eighth of which are singletons, and about 15% rests with the top ten. The sequencing used PBMCs, collected on the day of the yellow fever booster vaccination. Every receptor here comes from a man aged 30-40 years who received the YFV17D yellow fever vaccine.

This clonotype has just a few counts. The gene calls are TRBV5-1 and TRBJ2-7, with 9 bases identical to TRBD2. The V gene end was trimmed by 4 bases and the J gene end by 4 bases; junction bases not matched to a gene: 9. There are 15 residues in the CDR3. Germline CDR1 SGHRS, CDR2 YFSETQ. DNA of the CDR3: TGCGCCAGCAGCGACACTTCTAGCGGGACGTACGAGCAGTACTTC. This codes for CASSDTSSGTYEQYF.

Points on this clonotype: Sequence at one end of the junction differs from germline and may be a read error. The genes are TRBV11-2 and TRBJ2-5; D is uncertain. Looked up from germline, CDR1 is SGHAT and CDR2 is FQNNGV. This CDR3 region has 14 residues. This CDR3 is CAISLRWWKETQYF. DNA of the CDR3: TGTGCCATCAGCCTACGGTGGTGGAAAGAGACCCAGTACTTC.

In its sample, this clonotype was seen a few times. This chain connects TRBV25-1 to TRBJ2-1, with TRBD1 identical over 8 bases. The CDR3 consists of 15 residues. Germline loops: CDR1 MGHDK, CDR2 SYGVNS. The J segment lost 0 bases and the V segment lost 3 bases, leaving 1 base of the junction unmatched. DNA of the CDR3: TGTGCCAGCAGTGACAGGGGGCTCTCCTACAATGAGCAGTTCTTC. This codes for CASSDRGLSYNEQFF.